This note documents a single T cell receptor (beta chain) sequence. This specimen belongs to a study of blood T cell repertoires in COVID-19. V was pared by 2 bases and J by 4 bases, with 5 bases of the junction left unmatched. CDR1 is SGDLS, CDR2 YYNGEE, per germline. CDR3 length: 15 residues. The data were produced by immunoSEQ multiplex PCR, yet TCRdb's version contains in-frame clones alone and is incomplete. The sample comprises about 150,000 clones, approximately 85% of which are singletons, and 0.63% rests with the top ten. The chain combines TRBV9 with TRBJ2-2; 7 bases are a match to TRBD2. Sequenced sample: peripheral blood. The source of this sequence is a man between 60 and 75 years old with COVID-19, enrolled during active disease. DNA of the CDR3: TGTGCCAGCAGCGTTCGGGGGGAGGTCACCGGGGAGCTGTTTTTT. Translation gives CASSVRGEVTGELFF.